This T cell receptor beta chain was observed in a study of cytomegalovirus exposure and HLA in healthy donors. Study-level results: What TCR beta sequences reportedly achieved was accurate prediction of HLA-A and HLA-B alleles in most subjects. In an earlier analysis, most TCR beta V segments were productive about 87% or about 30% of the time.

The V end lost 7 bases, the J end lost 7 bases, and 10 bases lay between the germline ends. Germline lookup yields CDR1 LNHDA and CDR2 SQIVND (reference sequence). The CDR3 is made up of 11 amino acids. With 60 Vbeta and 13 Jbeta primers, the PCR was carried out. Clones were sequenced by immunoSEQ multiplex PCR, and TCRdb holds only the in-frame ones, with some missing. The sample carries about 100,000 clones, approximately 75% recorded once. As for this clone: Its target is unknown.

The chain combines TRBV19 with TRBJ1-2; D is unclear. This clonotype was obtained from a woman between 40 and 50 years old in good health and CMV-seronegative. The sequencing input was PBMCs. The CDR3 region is CASNEGGGYTF. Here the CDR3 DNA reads TGTGCCAGTAACGAGGGCGGTGGCTACACCTTC.